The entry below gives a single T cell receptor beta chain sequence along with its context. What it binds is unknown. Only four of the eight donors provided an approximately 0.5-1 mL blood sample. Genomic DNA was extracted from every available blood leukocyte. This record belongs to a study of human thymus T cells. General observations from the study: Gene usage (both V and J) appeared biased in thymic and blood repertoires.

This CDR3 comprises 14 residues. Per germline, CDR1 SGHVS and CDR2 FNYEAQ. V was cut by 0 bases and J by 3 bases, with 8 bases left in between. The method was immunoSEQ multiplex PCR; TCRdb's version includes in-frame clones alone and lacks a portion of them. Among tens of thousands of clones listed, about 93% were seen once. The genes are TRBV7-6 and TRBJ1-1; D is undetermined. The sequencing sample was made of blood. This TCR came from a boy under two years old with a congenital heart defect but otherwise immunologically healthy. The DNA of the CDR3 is TGTGCCAGCAGCTTAGCAACGTCCGACACTGAAGCTTTCTTT. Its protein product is CASSLATSDTEAFF.